The present TCR beta chain was sequenced within a study of blood T cell repertoires in COVID-19. Study background: Italy, Spain and the United States were the sources of the convalescent and acute COVID-19 samples. T cells, B-cell-depleted T cells, or PBMCs supplied cDNA or gDNA.

As originally analysed: It was from reference gene primer amplification that nucleated cell counts were estimated. Using immunoSEQ multiplex PCR, the repertoire was profiled, and TCRdb retains in-frame clones only, with some absent. V, J and clone size derive from that table, while D and trimming were established from the DNA sequence. Of about 67,000 clones in the sample, about four fifths are singletons; the top ten hold approximately 6.8%. The CDR3 is 13 amino acids. The germline V gene has CDR1 LGHNA and CDR2 YNFKEQ. Trimming shortened V by 0 bases and J by 8 bases, and 10 bases separated the two germline ends.

This sequence originates from a woman aged 55-69 years with acute or convalescent COVID-19. This chain joins TRBV4-2 and TRBJ1-2; D unresolved. Sequencing used peripheral blood. CDR3 residues: CASSQDRELGYTF. DNA of the CDR3: TGTGCCAGCAGCCAAGATAGGGAGTTGGGCTACACCTTC.